Presented here are 7 T cell receptor beta chains from one specimen sequenced in a study of cytomegalovirus exposure and HLA in healthy donors. Use of 60 Vbeta and 13 Jbeta primers characterized the PCR. Only in-frame clones appear in the TCRdb table, and some are missing; sequencing was by immunoSEQ multiplex PCR. Of roughly 150,000 clones listed, around four fifths were seen once; the top ten hold about 4%. The specimen was PBMCs. The receptors shown here come from a man between 45 and 60 years old in good health and CMV-seropositive.

The genes are TRBV9 and TRBJ1-1; maybe TRBD1 (5 bases). CDR3 length: 15 residues. In germline, CDR1 is SGDLS, CDR2 YYNGEE. V was shortened by 0 bases and J by 0 bases, with 9 bases between the two germline ends. In nucleotides, the CDR3 is TGTGCCAGCAGCGTAGATTGGGGGGTGAACACTGAAGCTTTCTTT. This translates into CASSVDWGVNTEAFF.

This clone was detected a few times. The chain links TRBV5-6 to TRBJ2-5; 9 nucleotides line up with TRBD2. Germline lookup yields CDR1 SGHDT and CDR2 YYEEEE. V gave up 0 bases and J gave up 2 bases; unmatched junction bases: 5. This CDR3 has 16 residues. This CDR3 is CASSLGGTSRQETQYF. Written as DNA, the CDR3 is TGTGCCAGCAGCTTGGGCGGGACTAGCAGACAAGAGACCCAGTACTTC.

The chain recombines TRBV4-1 with TRBJ2-7; the match to TRBD2 covers 9 bases. The CDR3 runs 15 residues. Losses at the gene ends were 1 base for V and 2 bases for J; bases not matched to a gene: 3. Germline V lookup: CDR1 MGHRA, CDR2 YSYEKL. The CDR3: CASSQAGGGAYEQYF. CDR3 nucleotides: TGCGCCAGCAGCCAAGCGGGCGGGGGGGCCTACGAGCAGTACTTC.

This clone has more than one count but fewer than ten. The chain recombines TRBV2 with TRBJ2-2, with no clear D. Trimming removed 7 bases at V and 3 bases at J, with 6 bases between. There are 12 residues in the CDR3. CDR1 is SNHLY, CDR2 FYNNEI, per germline. CDR3 protein: CASTIHTGELFF. The CDR3 DNA follows: TGTGCCAGCACCATCCACACCGGGGAGCTGTTTTTT.

V gene TRBV5-6 combines with J gene TRBJ1-1, with TRBD1 identical over 8 bases. J was trimmed by 3 bases and V by 3 bases; bases with no gene match: 4. This CDR3 has 14 amino acids. CDR1 and CDR2 (germline): SGHDT, YYEEEE. The CDR3 sequence: CASSSGQGYTEAFF. As DNA, the CDR3 is TGTGCCAGCAGCTCCGGACAGGGCTACACTGAAGCTTTCTTT.

Only a few counts were recorded for this clone. V usage is TRBV28 and J usage is TRBJ2-1, with 10 bases matching TRBD2. CDR3 length equals 18 residues. V shed 4 bases and J 7 bases; nucleotides not matched to a gene: 16. Germline loops: CDR1 MDHEN, CDR2 SYDVKM. Here the CDR3 reads CASSSLLPRAGGDNEQFF. As DNA, the CDR3 is TGTGCCAGCAGTTCCCTATTACCAAGAGCGGGAGGGGATAATGAGCAGTTCTTC.

The rearrangement joins TRBV28 to TRBJ2-7; TRBD1 agrees at 8 bases. Germline V gene sequence: CDR1 MDHEN, CDR2 SYDVKM. V lost 4 bases, J lost 3 bases, and 11 bases stayed unmatched. This CDR3 spans 16 amino acids. CDR3 loop: CASSSPRTGSFYEQYF. The CDR3 DNA follows: TGTGCCAGCAGTTCCCCACGGACAGGGTCCTTCTACGAGCAGTACTTC. The full variable domain, rest sourced from reference TRBV28 and TRBJ2-7, is DVKVTQSSRYLVKRTGEKVFLECVQDMDHENMFWYRQDPGLGLRLIYFSYDVKMKEKGDIPEGYSVSREKKERFSLILESASTNQTSMYLCASSSPRTGSFYEQYFGPGTRLTVT.